The subject of this entry is one T cell receptor beta chain. The entry originates in a study of T-cell reconstitution after alpha-beta-depleted transplantation in children. The library targeted TCRbeta and was prepared with unique molecular identifiers. Using its own MiXCR run on the PCR reads, TCRdb lists one record per CDR3 protein. The data contain roughly 300,000 distinct CDR3 sequences, 10% to 13% of them seen just once; the ten biggest clones take up about 2.3%. The germline CDR1 and CDR2 sequences are MNHEY and SMNVEV (reference sequence). V was clipped by 0 bases and J by 8 bases; unmatched bases: 8. This CDR3 region has 16 residues.

The sample consisted of PBMCs from the stem cell graft donor, taken from the stem cell graft. The clonotype comes from a human donor who donated a stem cell graft to a child with acute lymphoblastic leukemia. The rearrangement links TRBV27 to TRBJ2-2; 8 nucleotides line up with TRBD2. The CDR3 spells CASSLSRAGAWGELFF. In DNA form, the CDR3 reads TGTGCCAGCAGTTTATCGAGAGCGGGAGCATGGGGGGAGCTGTTTTTT.